These 26 T cell receptor beta chains were sequenced from one sample in a study of CD8+ T cells in alopecia areata. Treatment indicated: oral pan-JAK inhibitor, 5-10 mg twice daily. Following RNA extraction, reverse transcription yielded cDNA that acted as the sequencing template. Data came from immunoSEQ multiplex PCR; TCRdb stores just in-frame clones and leaves some out. The table lists 200,000 or so clones, about two fifths of them singletons, with around 0.48% in the top ten. The sample consisted of CD4+ T cells sorted from blood, taken at roughly week 30, from a patient treated with tofacitinib. The receptors stem from a human donor with alopecia areata.

This clone was observed a single time. This sequence joins TRBV5-6 and TRBJ1-2, with TRBD1 matching 9 bases. This CDR3 region has 14 residues. V lost 4 bases and J lost 3; bases outside the gene matches: 4. The germline V gene has CDR1 SGHDT and CDR2 YYEEEE. The chain's CDR3 is CASSGDRVHYGYTF. In nucleotides, the CDR3 is TGTGCCAGCAGCGGGGACAGGGTTCACTATGGCTACACCTTC.

The rearrangement uses TRBV18 and TRBJ2-7; D gene ambiguous. The CDR3 runs to 14 residues. Germline loops: CDR1 KGHSH, CDR2 LQKENI. Deletions cut 3 bases from V and 7 bases from J, with 16 bases between. This chain's CDR3 is CASSPPELKREQYF. CDR3 DNA: TGTGCCAGCTCACCCCCGGAACTCAAGCGAGAGCAGTACTTC.

This clone came up a few times. The V call is TRBV30, the J call TRBJ1-1, with D uncertain. The germline V gene encodes CDR1 GTSNPN and CDR2 SVGIG (reference sequence). V lost 1 base, J lost 1 base, and 22 bases lay in between. The CDR3 is made up of 18 amino acids. The CDR3 sequence is CAWSGVGLFSGGNTEAFF. DNA of the CDR3: TGTGCCTGGAGTGGAGTGGGATTATTCTCGGGAGGGAACACTGAAGCTTTCTTT.

The genes are TRBV4-1 and TRBJ1-2, with a weak D call TRBD1 (6 bases). This CDR3 is 15 amino acids long. Germline lookup yields CDR1 MGHRA and CDR2 YSYEKL. Deletions cut 4 bases from V and 4 bases from J, with 16 bases between. The CDR3 loop reads CASSREQGTLYGYTF. DNA of the CDR3: TGCGCCAGCAGCCGGGAGCAGGGGACCCTCTATGGCTACACCTTC.

The chain employs TRBV7-9 and TRBJ2-7; the match to TRBD2 covers 8 bases. The CDR3 consists of 14 residues. In germline, CDR1 is SEHNR, CDR2 FQNEAQ (reference sequence). V shed 1 base and J 6 bases; nucleotides not matched to a gene: 5. CDR3 nucleotides: TGTGCCAGCAGCTTAGGCGGGGGGACGTCCGAGCAGTACTTC. Translated, it gives CASSLGGGTSEQYF.

The J gene is TRBJ2-2, the V gene TRBV2; TRBD2 aligns across 8 bases. There are 17 residues in the CDR3. Unmatched junction bases numbered 10, after V lost 6 bases and J lost 1 base. CDR1 is SNHLY, CDR2 FYNNEI, per germline. As DNA, the CDR3 is TGTGCCAGCAGGACGCGACGTAGCGGGATGAACACCGGGGAGCTGTTTTTT. Its translation: CASRTRRSGMNTGELFF. The complete variable domain, with remaining parts taken from reference TRBV2 and TRBJ2-2, reads EPEVTQTPSHQVTQMGQEVILRCVPISNHLYFYWYRQILGQKVEFLVSFYNNEISEKSEIFDDQFSVERPDGSNFTLKIRSTKLEDSAMYFCASRTRRSGMNTGELFFGEGSRLTVL.

This chain uses TRBV5-6 with TRBJ2-4; weak D call: TRBD2 (6 bases). The CDR3 length is 14 residues. Germline V gene sequence: CDR1 SGHDT, CDR2 YYEEEE. Deletions cut 3 bases from V and 7 bases from J, with 14 bases between. The CDR3 region has the DNA TGTGCCAGCAGCTCATCCGGGACTTCGAACATTCAGTACTTC. Translated, it gives CASSSSGTSNIQYF.

There are a few counts of this clone. The chain links TRBV7-2 to TRBJ1-4, with a tentative D call TRBD1 (5 bases). The CDR3 consists of 13 residues. Germline V gene sequence: CDR1 SGHTA, CDR2 FQGNSA. Trimming took off 6 bases at V and 8 bases at J, with 13 bases between the two ends. CDR3 bases: TGTGCCAGCAGGGGGCCCTTGGAGGAAAAACTGTTTTTT. Its translation is CASRGPLEEKLFF.

This clone was counted between two and nine times. The chain joins TRBV5-6 to TRBJ1-1; no definite D call. CDR3 length: 17 residues. Germline CDR1 and CDR2: SGHDT and YYEEEE. Deletions cut 4 bases from V and 7 bases from J, with 26 bases between. In DNA, the CDR3 is TGTGCCAGCAGCCCCGCGCTATGGAGTCTCTGGCGAGATGAAGCTTTCTTT. It yields the protein CASSPALWSLWRDEAFF.

This clone was recorded a few times. CDR3 nucleotides: TGCGCCAGCAGCCAAGGACTAGCGGAGACCTCCTACAATGAGCAGTTCTTC. Amino acid sequence: CASSQGLAETSYNEQFF. V and J are TRBV4-1 and TRBJ2-1; 9 positions match TRBD2. V trimming: 1 base; J trimming: 0 bases; junction bases outside the gene matches: 4. The CDR3 length is 17 residues. Germline loops: CDR1 MGHRA, CDR2 YSYEKL.

This chain connects TRBV30 to TRBJ2-2; 7 nucleotides line up with TRBD1. This CDR3 has 15 residues. CDR1 and CDR2 from the germline V gene are GTSNPN and SVGIG (reference sequence). Trimming cost V 2 bases and J 3 bases; bases outside gene matches: 6. The CDR3 DNA is TGTGCCTGGAGTCCTAGACAGGGATACACCGGGGAGCTGTTTTTT. As protein: CAWSPRQGYTGELFF.

This clone was seen once. This chain connects TRBV2 to TRBJ1-1; D is unresolved. CDR3 length: 13 residues. The V gene lost 3 bases and the J gene lost 4 bases, with 9 bases spanning the gap. Germline V gene lookup returns CDR1 SNHLY and CDR2 FYNNEI. The CDR3 DNA reads as TGTGCCAGCAGTGAGAACGAGGGCACTGAAGCTTTCTTT. Residues: CASSENEGTEAFF.

This clone has a handful of counts. This chain connects TRBV30 to TRBJ2-1; D is undetermined. The V gene's germline CDR1 is GTSNPN and CDR2 SVGIG (reference sequence). V was trimmed by 0 bases and J by 3 bases, leaving 6 bases between them. CDR3 length equals 13 residues. DNA for the CDR3: TGTGCCTGGAGTGTGGTAGACTACAATGAGCAGTTCTTC. Its protein is CAWSVVDYNEQFF.

This clone was recorded a few times. CDR3 in amino acids: CASSRGQDISGANVLTF. The CDR3 coding sequence is TGTGCCAGCAGCCGGGGACAGGACATCTCTGGGGCCAACGTCCTGACTTTC. The rearrangement uses TRBV7-6 and TRBJ2-6; 8 bases line up with TRBD1. Germline CDR1 is SGHVS and CDR2 is FNYEAQ. V lost 5 bases, J lost 0 bases, and 6 bases stayed unmatched. The CDR3 runs to 17 residues.

The chain has TRBV25-1 and TRBJ2-1; unclear D gene. The V and J ends lost 4 bases and 0 bases respectively, with 16 bases between them. CDR3 length: 17 residues. Germline-derived CDR1 and CDR2 are MGHDK and SYGVNS. This CDR3 reads CASSGPLAASSYNEQFF. CDR3 nucleotides: TGTGCCAGCAGTGGTCCTCTGGCGGCCAGCTCCTACAATGAGCAGTTCTTC. Full variable domain (rest looked up from reference TRBV25-1 and TRBJ2-1): EADIYQTPRYLVIGTGKKITLECSQTMGHDKMYWYQQDPGMELHLIHYSYGVNSTEKGDLSSESTVSRIRTEHFPLTLESARPSHTSQYLCASSGPLAASSYNEQFFGPGTRLTVL.

The chain carries TRBV7-9 and TRBJ1-5; the D gene is possibly TRBD1 (5 bases). V was clipped by 0 bases and J by 4 bases, with 10 bases between them. The CDR3 has 15 residues. Per germline, CDR1 SEHNR and CDR2 FQNEAQ (reference sequence). CDR3 region: CASSLARVGNQPQHF. The DNA of the CDR3 is TGTGCCAGCAGCTTAGCCAGGGTCGGTAATCAGCCCCAGCATTTT.

The sample holds a few counts of this clone. This sequence joins TRBV7-9 and TRBJ2-4, with D perhaps assigned TRBD1 or TRBD2 (5 bases each). V shed 3 bases and J shed 0 bases, with 9 bases lying between them. CDR1 is SEHNR and CDR2 is FQNEAQ in the germline V gene (reference sequence). The CDR3 length is 15 residues. The CDR3 region is CASSLGRVAKNIQYF. CDR3 coding DNA: TGTGCCAGCAGCTTGGGACGGGTAGCCAAAAACATTCAGTACTTC.

The CDR3 DNA reads as TGCGCCAGCAGCTTGTCAGGACAGGGATCCTACGAGCAGTACTTC. Protein sequence: CASSLSGQGSYEQYF. This chain links TRBV5-1 with TRBJ2-7; 8 bases fit TRBD1. In germline, CDR1 is SGHRS, CDR2 YFSETQ. There are 15 residues in the CDR3. The V segment lost 1 base and the J segment 1 base; nucleotides outside the gene matches: 4.

The chain carries TRBV9 and TRBJ2-2, with 8 bases matching TRBD1. The CDR3 has 15 residues. Per the germline V gene, CDR1 is SGDLS and CDR2 is YYNGEE. Trimming removed 5 bases from V and 3 bases from J; junction bases left unmatched: 6. CDR3 nucleotides: TGTGCCAGCAGTCATAGGACAGGGTACACCGGGGAGCTGTTTTTT. Its translation: CASSHRTGYTGELFF.

The genes are TRBV6-1 and TRBJ2-5, with TRBD2 identical over 12 bases. Trimming cost V 5 bases and J 5 bases; bases outside gene matches: 6. CDR1 is MNHNS and CDR2 is SASEGT in the germline V gene. CDR3 length: 15 amino acids. The CDR3 loop reads CASSLTSGSRETQYF. The CDR3 DNA follows: TGTGCCAGCAGTCTGACTAGCGGGAGTAGGGAGACCCAGTACTTC.

This clone has more than one count but fewer than ten. V and J are TRBV6-1 and TRBJ1-2; TRBD1 matches at 8 bases. Germline CDR1 reads MNHNS; CDR2 reads SASEGT. The trim removed 4 bases at V and 0 bases at J, leaving 13 bases unmatched. The CDR3 is 18 amino acids. CDR3 residues: CASSAAGQVFPANYGYTF. For the CDR3, the DNA is TGTGCCAGCAGTGCCGCGGGACAGGTGTTTCCTGCTAACTATGGCTACACCTTC.

This clone was detected only a few times. The chain links TRBV6-5 to TRBJ2-7; D gene uncertain. The CDR3 contains 13 residues. Per the germline V gene, CDR1 is MNHEY and CDR2 is SVGAGI. V was cut by 5 bases and J by 6 bases, with 14 bases left in between. The CDR3 region is CASSVRTRSEQYF. CDR3 nucleotides: TGTGCCAGCAGTGTACGGACCCGCTCCGAGCAGTACTTC.

This clone appeared once. In DNA, the CDR3 is TGTGCCTGGATATTACAGGGGAGCGGTGGCTACACCTTC. Protein product: CAWILQGSGGYTF. J is TRBJ1-2 and V is TRBV30; TRBD1 matches at 7 bases. Germline CDR1 and CDR2: GTSNPN and SVGIG (reference sequence). This CDR3 has 13 amino acids. The junction had 9 bases not matched to a gene; V was cut back by 4 bases and J by 7 bases.

The chain couples TRBV5-6 to TRBJ1-2, with D tentatively TRBD1 (5 bases). Per the germline V gene, CDR1 is SGHDT and CDR2 is YYEEEE. This CDR3 has 16 amino acids. Trimming took off 4 bases at V and 3 bases at J, with 19 bases between the two ends. The CDR3 sequence: CASSLSGAGRYYGYTF. Here the CDR3 DNA reads TGTGCCAGCAGCCTATCGGGAGCGGGGCGCTACTATGGCTACACCTTC.

This clone appeared a single time. V and J are TRBV30 and TRBJ2-5; the match to TRBD2 covers 10 bases. CDR3 length: 12 residues. Germline assignment: CDR1 GTSNPN and CDR2 SVGIG (reference sequence). The V and J ends lost 3 bases and 8 bases, in that order; junction bases with no gene match: 3. CDR3 amino acids: CAWSRTSGTQYF. CDR3 nucleotide sequence: TGTGCCTGGAGCCGGACTAGCGGTACCCAGTACTTC.

This clone appeared once. One base away lies a much larger clone, so this may be a sequencing read error. This chain joins TRBV5-4 and TRBJ2-7, with D perhaps TRBD2 (6 bases). Per the germline V gene, CDR1 is SGHNT and CDR2 is YYREEE (reference sequence). V was pared by 4 bases and J by 8 bases, with 16 bases between. The CDR3 loop spans 13 amino acids. The CDR3 DNA reads as TGTGCCAGCAGCCCGGGACTGGGAATGCAGCAGTACTTC. Translated, it gives CASSPGLGMQQYF.